These 20 T cell receptor beta chains originate from one sample sequenced in a study of T-cell reconstitution after alpha-beta-depleted transplantation in children. A library of TCRbeta sequences, prepared with unique molecular identifiers, was generated. TCRdb redid the calling of the PCR reads with MiXCR, one entry per CDR3 protein. The data show about 980,000 distinct CDR3 sequences, about 29% seen once. This specimen was PBMCs, mostly from graft donor cells, taken 360 days after TCRalphabeta/CD19-depleted stem cell transplant. The receptors here all came from a boy under two years old who had a stem cell transplant for SCID, so the T cells may come from the graft donor.

This clonotype was counted only a few times. The chain links TRBV7-2 to TRBJ2-6; possible D gene TRBD2, 5 bases. The V end lost 2 bases, the J end lost 0 bases, and 8 bases lay between the germline ends. The germline V gene encodes CDR1 SGHTA and CDR2 FQGNSA. The CDR3 sequence is 16 residues long. The CDR3 loop reads CASSLIGSSGANVLTF. The CDR3 coding sequence is TGTGCCAGCAGCTTAATAGGGAGCTCTGGGGCCAACGTCCTGACTTTC.

This chain joins TRBV24-1 and TRBJ1-2; D ambiguous. The CDR3 is 10 amino acids. The ends were cut back, 4 bases at V and 6 bases at J, with 2 bases in the middle. From germline, CDR1 is KGHDR and CDR2 SFDVKD. In DNA form, the CDR3 reads TGTGCCACCAGTGAACATGGCTACACCTTC. Its translation is CATSEHGYTF.

This clonotype turned up a few times. This rearrangement joins TRBV11-2 to TRBJ1-4; a weak D match, TRBD1 (5 bases). The length of the CDR3 is 15 residues. Deletions cut 1 base from V and 0 bases from J, with 6 bases between. CDR1 is SGHAT, CDR2 FQNNGV, per germline. The CDR3 here is CASSLGQTTNEKLFF. CDR3 coding DNA: TGTGCCAGCAGCTTAGGACAGACAACTAATGAAAAACTGTTTTTT.

The chain joins TRBV6-5 to TRBJ2-2; either TRBD1 or TRBD2 may supply D (5 bases each). Germline V gene sequence: CDR1 MNHEY, CDR2 SVGAGI. The CDR3 covers 16 residues. The ends were cut back, 2 bases at V and 1 base at J, with 11 bases in the middle. DNA for the CDR3: TGTGCCAGCAGTTACGGTGTGGGGGAGAACACCGGGGAGCTGTTTTTT. Its translation: CASSYGVGENTGELFF.

As regards this clonotype: The conserved closing phenylalanine or tryptophan is absent in this CDR3, likely reflecting a read error. The V and J genes are TRBV6-1 and TRBJ1-3, with TRBD1 as a possible D gene (5 bases). This CDR3 is 13 amino acids long. Deletions cut 6 bases from V and 8 bases from J, with 14 bases between. The germline CDR1 and CDR2 sequences are MNHNS and SASEGT. CDR3 sequence (DNA): TGTGCCAGCAGCAAAGACAGCTGGGACACCATATATTAT. Translated: CASSKDSWDTIYY.

This chain joins TRBV27 and TRBJ2-3; possibly TRBD1 for D (5 bases). The ends were cut back, 3 bases at V and 4 bases at J, with 11 bases in the middle. CDR3 length: 14 residues. Germline lookup yields CDR1 MNHEY and CDR2 SMNVEV (reference sequence). CDR3 amino acids: CASSFEQGPDTQYF. DNA for the CDR3: TGTGCCAGCAGTTTTGAGCAGGGCCCAGATACGCAGTATTTT.

The rearrangement uses TRBV7-2 and TRBJ1-3; possible D gene TRBD1, 5 bases. CDR3 size: 11 residues. Germline CDR1 is SGHTA and CDR2 is FQGNSA. Trimming took off 4 bases at V and 11 bases at J, with 9 bases between the two ends. Here the CDR3 reads CASSSRVAIYF. The CDR3, as DNA: TGTGCCAGCAGCTCCAGGGTGGCCATATATTTT.

The J gene is TRBJ2-7, the V gene TRBV18; TRBD2 agrees at 10 bases. V trimming: 5 bases; J trimming: 6 bases; junction bases outside the gene matches: 4. This CDR3 is 13 amino acids long. Germline CDR1 reads KGHSH; CDR2 reads LQKENI. CDR3 bases: TGTGCCAGCTCAAGCACTAGCGGGGCCGAGCAGTACTTC. This codes for CASSSTSGAEQYF. The full variable domain, completed using reference TRBV18 and TRBJ2-7, is NAGVMQNPRHLVRRRGQEARLRCSPMKGHSHVYWYRQLPEEGLKFMVYLQKENIIDESGMPKERFSAEFPKEGPSILRIQQVVRGDSAAYFCASSSTSGAEQYFGPGTRLTVT.

The V gene is TRBV5-6, the J gene TRBJ2-1; no firm D call. The CDR3 runs to 17 residues. Germline lookup yields CDR1 SGHDT and CDR2 YYEEEE. Between the trimmed V and J ends, which lost 3 bases and 9 bases, there was a span of 25 bases. This CDR3 reads CASSSGRILTHKSEQFF. In nucleotides, the CDR3 is TGTGCCAGCAGCTCGGGCCGTATCTTAACCCATAAGAGTGAGCAGTTCTTC.

This clonotype was seen a handful of times. The chain carries TRBV28 and TRBJ1-3; TRBD1 is a possible D gene (6 bases). Deletions cut 2 bases from V and 4 bases from J, with 12 bases between. Germline values: CDR1 MDHEN, CDR2 SYDVKM. The CDR3 consists of 15 residues. CDR3 coding DNA: TGTGCCAGCAGTTTAGTGGGGGCAGCCGGAAACACCATATATTTT. Protein: CASSLVGAAGNTIYF.

This clonotype was seen ten or more times. CDR3 in amino acids: CATSRVSATFHEQYF. In nucleotides, the CDR3 is TGTGCCACCAGCAGAGTGTCAGCTACTTTCCACGAGCAGTACTTC. This chain connects TRBV15 to TRBJ2-7; D call uncertain. Germline V gives CDR1 LNHNV, CDR2 YYDKDF (reference sequence). The CDR3 is made up of 15 amino acids. The V and J ends lost 1 base and 5 bases respectively, with 15 bases between them. Full variable domain (outside the CDR3, taken from reference TRBV15 and TRBJ2-7): DAMVIQNPRYQVTQFGKPVTLSCSQTLNHNVMYWYQQKSSQAPKLLFHYYDKDFNNEADTPDNFQSRRPNTSFCFLDIRSPGLGDTAMYLCATSRVSATFHEQYFGPGTRLTVT.

This clonotype came up a few times. V usage is TRBV9 and J usage is TRBJ2-7, with D uncertain. The CDR3 is 14 amino acids. From germline, CDR1 is SGDLS and CDR2 YYNGEE. The ends were cut back, 0 bases at V and 2 bases at J, with 9 bases in the middle. The CDR3 here is CASSVAHPPYEQYF. The CDR3 DNA reads TGTGCCAGCAGCGTAGCCCACCCTCCCTACGAGCAGTACTTC.

This clonotype was seen only a few times. This chain uses TRBV20-1 with TRBJ2-1, with 9 positions matching TRBD2. The germline CDR1 and CDR2 sequences are DFQATT and SNEGSKA (reference sequence). This CDR3 spans 21 amino acids. Trimming cost V 2 bases and J 3 bases; bases outside gene matches: 23. CDR3 residues: CSARWGISPIPTSGLYNEQFF. The CDR3 DNA reads as TGCAGTGCTAGATGGGGAATCAGTCCAATACCGACTAGCGGACTCTACAATGAGCAGTTCTTC.

V is TRBV6-5 and J is TRBJ1-5; TRBD1 might be the D (6 bases). Germline V gene data show CDR1 as MNHEY and CDR2 as SVGAGI. Trimming took off 0 bases at V and 4 bases at J, with 13 bases between the two ends. The CDR3 sequence is 16 residues long. The CDR3 here is CASSYSPGGKNQPQHF. Written as DNA, the CDR3 is TGTGCCAGCAGTTACTCTCCCGGGGGCAAAAATCAGCCCCAGCATTTT.

The chain employs TRBV12-3 or TRBV12-4 and TRBJ2-6; the D gene could be TRBD1 or TRBD2 (6 bases each). V lost 3 bases and J lost 2, with 11 bases in between. The CDR3 consists of 16 residues. The CDR3 DNA reads as TGTGCCAGCAGTTTTTATCGGGGGCCTGGGGCCAACGTCCTGACTTTC. This sequence encodes CASSFYRGPGANVLTF.

In this sample, this clonotype turned up many times. This chain connects TRBV5-1 to TRBJ1-1; D is perhaps TRBD1 (6 bases). Germline CDR1 is SGHRS and CDR2 is YFSETQ. V lost 3 bases and J 5 bases, leaving 20 bases between the germline ends. The CDR3 runs to 16 residues. CDR3 region: CASSSDPGRGRTEAFF. The CDR3 DNA is TGCGCCAGCAGCTCGGATCCGGGACGGGGGCGAACTGAAGCTTTCTTT.

The table lists this clonotype with many counts. The V and J genes are TRBV7-2 and TRBJ2-1, with D uncertain. The CDR3 sequence is 13 residues long. V lost 2 bases to trimming and J lost 4 bases, with 6 bases between them. Germline values: CDR1 SGHTA, CDR2 FQGNSA. The CDR3 region has the DNA TGTGCCAGCAGCTTAAATCCTTACAATGAGCAGTTCTTC. Encoded protein: CASSLNPYNEQFF.

The table lists this clonotype with a few counts. V usage is TRBV15 and J usage is TRBJ2-7; 11 nucleotides line up with TRBD2. Germline CDR1 reads LNHNV; CDR2 reads YYDKDF (reference sequence). The CDR3 is made up of 16 amino acids. J gave up 9 bases and V 0 bases, and 10 bases lay outside the gene matches. CDR3 bases: TGTGCCACCAGCAGAGATATGACTAGCGGGGATGGGGTGCAGTACTTC. Its protein is CATSRDMTSGDGVQYF.

The chain carries TRBV5-1 and TRBJ2-4; D not certain. The CDR3 contains 13 residues. V was pared by 5 bases and J by 8 bases, with 14 bases between. Germline V gives CDR1 SGHRS, CDR2 YFSETQ. DNA for the CDR3: TGCGCCAGCAGTCCCTTGTCGGAAGACATTCAGTACTTC. Its protein is CASSPLSEDIQYF.

CDR3 protein: CASSLETRRPQETQYF. The DNA for the CDR3 is TGTGCCAGCTCACTGGAAACTCGCAGGCCCCAAGAGACCCAGTACTTC. J is TRBJ2-5 and V is TRBV18; no clear D. The CDR3 runs 16 residues. Germline V gene sequence: CDR1 KGHSH, CDR2 LQKENI. The V end was cut by 4 bases, the J end by 1 base, with 16 bases between.